This TCR beta chain was identified during a study of cytomegalovirus exposure and HLA in healthy donors. The PCR was carried out with 60 Vbeta primers and 13 Jbeta primers. The data were produced by immunoSEQ multiplex PCR, yet TCRdb's version contains in-frame clones alone and is incomplete. Of 160,000 or so clones listed, around 80% were seen once; the top ten hold 1.9%. The CDR3 totals 14 residues. J was trimmed by 6 bases and V by 5 bases; bases with no gene match: 10. Germline-derived CDR1 and CDR2 are SEHNR and FQNEAQ (reference sequence). The J gene is TRBJ2-7, the V gene TRBV7-9; TRBD2 aligns across 7 bases. The sample consisted of PBMCs. The clonotype comes from a young man in good health and CMV-seronegative. CDR3 nucleotides: TGTGCCAGCAGCCCCGCGGGGGTTTTCTCCGAGCAGTACTTC. This encodes CASSPAGVFSEQYF.